These 20 T cell receptor beta chains were sequenced from one sample in a study of Graves' ophthalmopathy and Graves' hyperthyroidism. Amplification of TCR beta CDR3 regions used RNA transcripts. Following a first-round RT-PCR that used HTBI primers, a second-round multiplex PCR was carried out. From the multiplex PCR reads, TCRdb called clonotypes with MiXCR, one entry per CDR3 protein. The sample has about 480,000 distinct CDR3 sequences, about 15% seen once. The source material was blood. The receptors come from a woman aged 25 to 45 with Graves' ophthalmopathy.

This clonotype was detected a few times. The chain recombines TRBV15 with TRBJ2-3; TRBD2 matches at 7 bases. In germline, CDR1 is LNHNV, CDR2 YYDKDF (reference sequence). This CDR3 contains 15 residues. The junction had 6 bases not matched to a gene; V was cut back by 2 bases and J by 4 bases. The CDR3 loop is CATSRSLAAPDTQYF. DNA for the CDR3: TGTGCCACCAGCAGAAGTCTAGCGGCCCCAGATACGCAGTATTTT.

This clonotype was detected ten times or more. The chain uses TRBV20-1 and TRBJ2-7; D gene unclear. With 6 bases removed from V and 1 base from J, the gap between germline ends came to 10 bases. The CDR3 extends over 12 amino acids. Germline V gene data show CDR1 as DFQATT and CDR2 as SNEGSKA (reference sequence). CDR3 residues: CSALPPSYEQYF. In DNA form, the CDR3 reads TGCAGTGCGCTTCCTCCATCCTACGAGCAGTACTTC.

This clonotype was seen at least ten times. The chain combines TRBV12-3 or TRBV12-4 with TRBJ2-7, with D hard to call. CDR3 size: 12 residues. Trimming removed 5 bases at V and 3 bases at J, with 8 bases between. CDR3 sequence (DNA): TGTGCCAGCAGTCCGCGTATCTACGAGCAGTACTTC. It translates to CASSPRIYEQYF.

In its sample, this clonotype was seen many times. The gene calls are TRBV5-1 and TRBJ2-5, with 8 nucleotides matching TRBD1. Germline loops: CDR1 SGHRS, CDR2 YFSETQ. The CDR3 runs to 16 residues. Trimming removed 2 bases from V and 2 bases from J; junction bases left unmatched: 8. CDR3 DNA: TGCGCCAGCAGCTTTCGAACAGGGGGTTCACAAGAGACCCAGTACTTC. Encoded protein: CASSFRTGGSQETQYF.

There are many counts of this clonotype. The CDR3 DNA reads as TGTGCCAGCAGTTTAGCTCAGGCCTCTCAGCCCCAGCATTTT. It is translated as CASSLAQASQPQHF. This chain uses TRBV12-3 or TRBV12-4 with TRBJ1-5; no clear D gene. The CDR3 sequence is 14 residues long. With 0 bases removed from V and 6 bases from J, the gap between germline ends came to 9 bases.

This clonotype was seen at least ten times. The chain has TRBV6-1 and TRBJ1-3, with D perhaps matching TRBD1 (6 bases). Germline-derived CDR1 and CDR2 are MNHNS and SASEGT. This CDR3 has 17 residues. Between the trimmed V and J ends, which lost 1 base and 2 bases, there was a span of 15 bases. The CDR3 coding sequence is TGTGCCAGCAGTGAAGTATACAGGGTGTTGGCTGGAAACACCATATATTTT. Amino acid sequence: CASSEVYRVLAGNTIYF.

This clonotype showed up just a few times. At one end, the junction sequence differs from germline, possibly due to a read error. V gene TRBV10-2 combines with J gene TRBJ1-6; 8 bases are shared with TRBD1. The CDR3 contains 16 residues. Per germline, CDR1 WSHSY and CDR2 SAAADI. In DNA form, the CDR3 reads TGCGCCAGCATGCCGTCAGGGGGCCCCTATAATTCACACCTCCACTTT. Its protein is CASMPSGGPYNSHLHF.

This clonotype was detected only a few times. The rearrangement joins TRBV30 to TRBJ2-7; 10 bases agree with TRBD1. The V and J ends lost 5 bases and 7 bases, in that order; junction bases with no gene match: 8. Germline V gene data show CDR1 as GTSNPN and CDR2 as SVGIG (reference sequence). The length of the CDR3 is 13 residues. CDR3 nucleotide sequence: TGTGCCTGGTCATCAGGGACAGGGGAAGAGCAGTACTTC. Residues: CAWSSGTGEEQYF.

This clonotype showed up many times. The chain uses TRBV10-3 and TRBJ1-2; no firm D call. CDR1 is ENHRY and CDR2 is SYGVKD in the germline V gene. The CDR3 is 14 amino acids. Trimming shortened V by 5 bases and J by 1 base, and 11 bases separated the two germline ends. The CDR3, as DNA: TGTGCCATCAGTTCTAACAGTGGTAACTATGGCTACACCTTC. This codes for CAISSNSGNYGYTF.

This clonotype was counted only a few times. The chain uses TRBV19 and TRBJ2-7; 10 bases agree with TRBD2. Germline V lookup: CDR1 LNHDA, CDR2 SQIVND (reference sequence). This CDR3 is 17 amino acids long. V shed 6 bases and J 2 bases; nucleotides not matched to a gene: 13. CDR3 sequence (DNA): TGTGCCAGTAGCCCGCCCCCGCGGACTAGCGGCACCTACGAGCAGTACTTC. Translated, it gives CASSPPPRTSGTYEQYF.

This chain links TRBV20-1 with TRBJ1-1; D uncertain. Germline CDR1 DFQATT, CDR2 SNEGSKA (reference sequence). This CDR3 is built from 12 residues. V was trimmed by 7 bases and J by 6 bases, leaving 15 bases between them. The CDR3 reads CSVIGLVPEAFF. The DNA for the CDR3 is TGCAGTGTTATCGGCTTGGTTCCTGAAGCTTTCTTT.

In the case of this clonotype: Mismatch with germline at one junction end may stem from a read error. The rearrangement uses TRBV10-1 and TRBJ2-5; D might be TRBD1 (6 bases). The germline V gene encodes CDR1 WNHNN and CDR2 SYGVQD (reference sequence). The length of the CDR3 is 17 residues. The CDR3 reads CASSDFNRDWYQETKYF. For the CDR3, the DNA is TGCGCCAGCAGTGATTTCAACAGGGATTGGTACCAAGAGACCAAGTACTTC.

This clonotype was observed at least ten times. The J gene is TRBJ2-5, the V gene TRBV15; D unclear. Germline V gene sequence: CDR1 LNHNV, CDR2 YYDKDF (reference sequence). Between the trimmed V and J ends, which lost 3 bases and 3 bases, there was a span of 14 bases. The CDR3 contains 15 residues. This CDR3 is CATSSPRLTEETQYF. DNA of the CDR3: TGTGCCACCAGCAGTCCTAGGTTGACCGAAGAGACCCAGTACTTC.

The count of this clonotype is one. CDR3 DNA: TGCAGTGCTAGAGAGGGGGGGGTGGAGACCCAGTACTTC. Its translation: CSAREGGVETQYF. The J gene is TRBJ2-5, the V gene TRBV20-1; TRBD2 matches 7 bases. Per germline, CDR1 DFQATT and CDR2 SNEGSKA (reference sequence). This CDR3 comprises 13 residues. V was clipped by 0 bases and J by 5 bases; unmatched bases: 3.

In this sample, this clonotype turned up many times. The rearrangement links TRBV30 to TRBJ1-6; 7 bases are shared with TRBD1. CDR1 and CDR2 (germline): GTSNPN, SVGIG (reference sequence). V lost 1 base, J lost 12 bases, and 9 bases stayed unmatched. The CDR3 covers 14 residues. This CDR3 is CAWSGGRGFKPLHF. As DNA, the CDR3 is TGTGCCTGGAGTGGTGGCAGGGGGTTCAAACCCCTCCACTTT.

In its sample, this clonotype was seen many times. The chain links TRBV12-3 or TRBV12-4 to TRBJ2-2, with D uncertain. The CDR3 sequence is 12 residues long. Trimming shortened V by 10 bases and J by 8 bases, and 14 bases separated the two germline ends. The DNA for the CDR3 is TGTGCCATCAGACGGTCCCCAGGGGAGCTGTTTTTT. The encoded protein is CAIRRSPGELFF.

This clonotype was counted at least ten times. J is TRBJ2-7 and V is TRBV19; no firm D call. Between the trimmed V and J ends, which lost 7 bases and 0 bases, there was a span of 10 bases. There are 13 residues in the CDR3. Per the germline V gene, CDR1 is LNHDA and CDR2 is SQIVND (reference sequence). DNA of the CDR3: TGTGCCAGTACCCATGACAACTCCTACGAGCAGTACTTC. Translated, it gives CASTHDNSYEQYF.

This clonotype was counted ten times or more. The chain uses TRBV7-9 and TRBJ1-1, with no clear D. The CDR3 is made up of 14 amino acids. Trimming cost V 2 bases and J 1 base, with 8 bases left between them. The V gene's germline CDR1 is SEHNR and CDR2 FQNEAQ (reference sequence). CDR3: CASSLNSPNTEAFF. DNA for the CDR3: TGTGCCAGCAGCTTAAACAGCCCGAACACTGAAGCTTTCTTT.

This clonotype was counted ten times or more. The chain uses TRBV12-5 and TRBJ1-2; 9 bases are shared with TRBD1. Germline values: CDR1 LGHNT, CDR2 FRNRAP. Trimming at V came to 2 bases and at J to 5 bases, leaving 6 bases not matched to a gene. The CDR3 loop spans 15 amino acids. The CDR3 protein is CASGLTGTGRYGYTF. The DNA of the CDR3 is TGTGCTAGTGGTTTGACGGGGACAGGGCGTTATGGCTACACCTTC.

As regards this clonotype: The junction departs from the called germline gene at one end, perhaps through a read error. The rearrangement links TRBV19 to TRBJ2-7; 7 nucleotides line up with TRBD2. In germline, CDR1 is LNHDA, CDR2 SQIVND (reference sequence). This CDR3 has 11 amino acids. As DNA, the CDR3 is TGCAGCGGGACCGAATTGGGCGAGCAGTACTTC. It specifies CSGTELGEQYF.